There are many counts of the clone carrying this TCR beta chain. What it recognizes is unknown. The read stops 3 residues short of the end of the CDR3; the missing end is completed from the germline J gene. This record belongs to a study of T cell clonality in common variable immunodeficiency. Data came from immunoSEQ multiplex PCR; TCRdb stores just in-frame clones and leaves some out. This sample has over 35,000 clones, each found more than once. This CDR3 contains 15 residues. CDR1 SGHRS and CDR2 YFSETQ come from the germline V gene. Trimming removed 4 bases from V and 5 bases from J; junction bases left unmatched: 9. General study points: Common variable immunodeficiency TCR beta sequences reportedly had fewer deletions and N-nucleotide insertions. Compared with healthy controls, CVID subjects showed increased TCRbeta clonality, mostly in about a third.

What was sequenced was peripheral blood mononuclear cells. V and J are TRBV5-1 and TRBJ2-1; 7 bases map to TRBD2. The receptor was isolated from a person aged 18 to 70 in good health. Incomplete CDR3 DNA: TGCGCCAGCAGCCCATCCGGGACTACAAACAATGAG. This codes for CASSPSGTTNNE. The whole CDR3 region reads CASSPSGTTNNEQFF.